The source of this T cell receptor beta chain is a study of T-cell reconstitution after alpha-beta-depleted transplantation in children (TCRdb year 2016). About the full investigation: Using TCR repertoire profiling, the study quantitatively followed how T-cell immune reconstitution unfolded in children after TCRalphabeta/CD19-depleted allogeneic hematopoietic cell transplantation.

Its CDR3 holds 16 amino acids, cysteine through phenylalanine. The only DNA kept is the CDR3, 48 bases in frame from the first base. The trim is 2 bases for V and 0 bases for J, with a gap of 12 bases between the germline ends. CDR1 MNHEY and CDR2 SMNVEV were looked up in the germline V gene (reference sequence). To prepare the library, PCR was applied. TCRdb records Illumina HiSeq 2500 as the sequencer. Molecular barcoding was employed in the preparation of TCR libraries, with unique molecular identifiers being used to normalize TCRbeta repertoire quantification. The raw public reads went through TCRdb reprocessing: fastp at Q25, MiXCR clone calling, in-frame beta chains kept. Entries that share a CDR3 protein sequence are merged under the most common genes and DNA. A total of about 600,000 distinct CDR3 sequences appear in this sample, approximately 10% of them only once. 4% of the sample is taken by the ten largest.

Comment on this clonotype: The antigen it recognizes is unknown. No much larger clonotype is one base removed from it; base qualities were not supplied.

This clonotype was obtained from a human donor who donated a stem cell graft to a child with acute myeloid leukemia. The chain links TRBV27 with TRBJ2-3; the best D guess is TRBD2, with 6 bases matching. The source material was PBMCs from the stem cell graft donor, sampled from the stem cell graft. CDR3 sequence: CASSLISGVSTDTQYF. The nucleotide sequence is given as TGTGCCAGCAGTTTAATTAGCGGAGTTAGCACAGATACGCAGTATTTT.